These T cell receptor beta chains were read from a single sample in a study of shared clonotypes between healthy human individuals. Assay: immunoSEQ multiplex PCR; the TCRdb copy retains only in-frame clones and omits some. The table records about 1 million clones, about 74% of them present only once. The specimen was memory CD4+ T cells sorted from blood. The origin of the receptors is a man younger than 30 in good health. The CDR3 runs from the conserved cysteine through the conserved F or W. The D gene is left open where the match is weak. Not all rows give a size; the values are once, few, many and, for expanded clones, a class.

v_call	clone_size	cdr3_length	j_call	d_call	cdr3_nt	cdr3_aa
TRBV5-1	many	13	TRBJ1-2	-	TGCGCCAGCAGCTTGGACAGAAACTATGGCTACACCTTC	CASSLDRNYGYTF
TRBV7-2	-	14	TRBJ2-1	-	TGTGCCAGCAGCTTAGGTCCACCCCAGGGTGAGCAGTTCTTC	CASSLGPPQGEQFF
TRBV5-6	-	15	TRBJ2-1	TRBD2	TGTGCCAGCTTGGTGGCTAGCGGGAGGGCCGGTGAGCAGTTCTTC	CASLVASGRAGEQFF
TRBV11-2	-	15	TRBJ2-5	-	TGTGCCAGCAGCGACCCGGGCCCCGAGGGAGAGACCCAGTACTTC	CASSDPGPEGETQYF
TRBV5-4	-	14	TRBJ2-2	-	TGTGCCAGCAGCTACGGACAGAACACCGGGGAGCTGTTTTTT	CASSYGQNTGELFF
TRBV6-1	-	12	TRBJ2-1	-	TGTGCCAGCAGCTTGGGGGACGGATTTCTGTTCTTC	CASSLGDGFLFF
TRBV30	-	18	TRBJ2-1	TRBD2	TGTGCCTGGAGTCCACCGGGACTAGCGGCCCTAAGTCACAATGAGCAGTTCTTC	CAWSPPGLAALSHNEQFF
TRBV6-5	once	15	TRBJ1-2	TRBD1	TGTGCCAGCAGTTACAGCAGCGGGACAGACTATGGCTACACCTTC	CASSYSSGTDYGYTF
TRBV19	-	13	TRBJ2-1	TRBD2	TGTGCCAGTAGTACCGGACTAGCGGGAGAGCAGTTCTTC	CASSTGLAGEQFF
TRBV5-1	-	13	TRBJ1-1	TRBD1	TGCGCCACCGCAGGGGGCTGGAACACTGAAGCTTTCTTT	CATAGGWNTEAFF
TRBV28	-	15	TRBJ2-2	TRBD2	TGTGCCAGCAGTTCCTCGGGGAGGGACACCGGGGAGCTGTTTTTT	CASSSSGRDTGELFF
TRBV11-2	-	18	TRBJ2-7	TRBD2	TGTGCCAGCAGCCCGAGGCGGACTAGCGGGATTCTCTCCTACGAGCAGTACTTC	CASSPRRTSGILSYEQYF
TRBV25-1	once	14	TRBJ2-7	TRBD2	TGTGCCAGCAGTGAATGGGGAGGGAGAGTCGAGCAGTACTTC	CASSEWGGRVEQYF
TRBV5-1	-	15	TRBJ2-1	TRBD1	TGCGCCAGCAGCCAAGGACAGGTTTCCTACAATGAGCAGTTCTTC	CASSQGQVSYNEQFF
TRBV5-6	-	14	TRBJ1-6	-	TGTGCCAGCAGCCAGGGGTTGGGGAATTCACCCCTCCACTTT	CASSQGLGNSPLHF
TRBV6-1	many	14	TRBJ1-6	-	TGTGCCAGCACCTTTTCGGGTCCCGCTTCACCCCTCCACTTT	CASTFSGPASPLHF
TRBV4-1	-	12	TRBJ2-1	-	TGCGCCAGCAGCCAAGTAGGTAATGAGCAGTTCTTC	CASSQVGNEQFF
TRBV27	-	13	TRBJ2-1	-	TGTGCCAGCACCCCCAGCTCCTACAATGAGCAGTTCTTC	CASTPSSYNEQFF
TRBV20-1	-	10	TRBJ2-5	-	TGCAGTGCTAGTGGAGAGACCCAGTACTTC	CSASGETQYF
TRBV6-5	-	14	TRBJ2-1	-	TGTGCCAGCAGTGACCCTACAGGGTACAATGAGCAGTTCTTC	CASSDPTGYNEQFF
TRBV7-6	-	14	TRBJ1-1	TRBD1	TGTGCCAGCAGCGCGGGGACAGCGAACACTGAAGCTTTCTTT	CASSAGTANTEAFF
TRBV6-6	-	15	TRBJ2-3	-	TGTGCCAGCAGGCCCGGGACAAGGTACACAGATACGCAGTATTTT	CASRPGTRYTDTQYF
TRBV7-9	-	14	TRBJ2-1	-	TGTGCCAGCAGCAGGGGGGTTGCCTACAATGAGCAGTTCTTC	CASSRGVAYNEQFF
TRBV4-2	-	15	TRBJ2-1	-	TGTGCCAGCAGCCAAGCGGATGGATTGGGCAATGAGCAGTTCTTC	CASSQADGLGNEQFF
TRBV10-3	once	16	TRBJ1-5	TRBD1	TGTGCCATCAGTCAGAGGGACAGGGGGTACGATCAGCCCCAGCATTTT	CAISQRDRGYDQPQHF
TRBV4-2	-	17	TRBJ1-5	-	TGTGCCAGCAGCCAACCTGAGGCAGGCCCGGGAAATCAGCCCCAGCATTTT	CASSQPEAGPGNQPQHF
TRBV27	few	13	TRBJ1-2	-	TGTGCCAGCAGTTTAAGGGGGGGGCAGGGCTACACCTTC	CASSLRGGQGYTF
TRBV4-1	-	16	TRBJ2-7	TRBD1	TGCGCCAGCAGCCCCCGGCCAGGACAGGGGTCGTACGAGCAGTACTTC	CASSPRPGQGSYEQYF
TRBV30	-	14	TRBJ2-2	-	TGTGCCTGGAGGTGGCTAGGACGGGCCGGGGAGCTGTTTTTT	CAWRWLGRAGELFF
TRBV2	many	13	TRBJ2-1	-	TGTGCCAGCAGCGAACTTGAGGGCTATGAGCAGTTCTTC	CASSELEGYEQFF
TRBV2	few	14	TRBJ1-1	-	TGTGCCAGCAGTGGCGGGGTGGAGAACACTGAAGCTTTCTTT	CASSGGVENTEAFF
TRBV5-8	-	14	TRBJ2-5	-	TGTGCCAGCAGCCCGCCCCCAGGGCTAGAGACCCAGTACTTC	CASSPPPGLETQYF
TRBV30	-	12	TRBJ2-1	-	TGTGCCTGGAGTGAAGCCTACAATGAGCAGTTCTTC	CAWSEAYNEQFF
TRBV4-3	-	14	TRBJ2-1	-	TGCGCCAGCAGCCAACAAACCGGGACCCCGCAGCAGTTCTTC	CASSQQTGTPQQFF
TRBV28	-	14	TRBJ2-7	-	TGTGCCAGCAGTTTATGGGGGGCGAAGTACGAGCAGTACTTC	CASSLWGAKYEQYF
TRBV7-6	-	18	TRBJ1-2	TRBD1	TGTGCCAGCAGCCAACGGACAGGGGGAGGCCGTATTATCGATGGCTACACCTTC	CASSQRTGGGRIIDGYTF
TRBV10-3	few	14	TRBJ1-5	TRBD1	TGTGCCATCAGTAGGGACAGCAACAATCAGCCCCAGCATTTT	CAISRDSNNQPQHF
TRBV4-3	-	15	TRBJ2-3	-	TGCGCCAGCAGCCAAGAGGTGGTTAACACAGATACGCAGTATTTT	CASSQEVVNTDTQYF
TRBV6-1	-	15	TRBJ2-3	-	TGTGCCAGCAGCAGAGGGCCCAAAGGTGCAGATACGCAGTATTTT	CASSRGPKGADTQYF
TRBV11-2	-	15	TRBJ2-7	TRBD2	TGTGCCAGCAGCGTCTTAGCGGGAGTCCAACGCGAGCAGTACTTC	CASSVLAGVQREQYF
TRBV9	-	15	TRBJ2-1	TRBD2	TGTGCCAGCAGCGTCGGGACTAGCGGGATCAATGAGCAGTTCTTC	CASSVGTSGINEQFF
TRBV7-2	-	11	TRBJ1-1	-	TGTGCCAGCAGCTTAGTTACTGAAGCTTTCTTT	CASSLVTEAFF
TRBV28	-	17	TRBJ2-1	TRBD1	TGTGCCAGCAGTGAGGACAGGGGGGATCGCCGCTTCAATGAGCAGTTCTTC	CASSEDRGDRRFNEQFF